A selection of T cell receptor beta chains follows, all from one sample in a study of blood T cell repertoires in COVID-19. Method: immunoSEQ multiplex PCR; TCRdb's copy keeps in-frame clones and lacks some. This repertoire shows some 250,000 clones, approximately 87% found once; its top ten account for about 12%. The sample comprised peripheral blood. The receptors were gathered from a woman aged 25-40 years with COVID-19, enrolled during active disease. Both conserved end residues are part of each CDR3. A D gene is named only where the DNA matches it firmly. For some rows the clone size is stated as once, few or many, or as a class when expanded; others skip it.

clone size | CDR3 length | J gene | D gene | V gene | CDR3 protein | CDR3 DNA
NA | 15 | TRBJ1-3 | TRBD1 | TRBV18 | CASSPLTGGGNTIYF | TGTGCCAGCTCACCACTGACAGGGGGTGGAAACACCATATATTTT
NA | 13 | TRBJ1-1 | TRBD1 | TRBV12-3/TRBV12-4 | CASSPTGVTEAFF | TGTGCCAGCAGTCCGACAGGGGTCACTGAAGCTTTCTTT
NA | 12 | TRBJ1-1 | TRBD1 | TRBV19 | CAIRQGGREAFF | TGTGCCATCAGACAGGGCGGTCGTGAAGCTTTCTTT
NA | 14 | TRBJ1-2 | NA | TRBV27 | CASSFGGSSYGYTF | TGTGCCAGCAGTTTCGGCGGTAGTAGCTATGGCTACACCTTC
NA | 18 | TRBJ1-5 | NA | TRBV28 | CASSSPLQRGASNQPQHF | TGTGCCAGCAGTTCCCCCCTTCAAAGAGGCGCTAGCAATCAGCCCCAGCATTTT
NA | 19 | TRBJ2-1 | TRBD2 | TRBV27 | CASSLSSFGTSRRYNEQFF | TGTGCCAGCAGTTTATCTTCTTTCGGGACTAGCCGTCGATACAATGAGCAGTTCTTC
once | 13 | TRBJ2-1 | NA | TRBV9 | CASSVQAYNEQFF | TGTGCCAGCAGTGTCCAGGCCTACAATGAGCAGTTCTTC
few | 15 | TRBJ2-2 | TRBD1 | TRBV18 | CASSTGTGHTGELFF | TGTGCCAGCTCAACCGGGACAGGACACACCGGGGAGCTGTTTTTT
NA | 15 | TRBJ1-6 | TRBD1 | TRBV18 | CASSPATGGDSPLHF | TGTGCCAGCTCACCGGCGACAGGGGGCGATTCACCCCTCCACTTT
NA | 15 | TRBJ2-3 | TRBD2 | TRBV18 | CASSPPSTSGGAGYF | TGTGCCAGCTCACCACCGTCGACTAGCGGGGGGGCCGGGTATTTT
NA | 16 | TRBJ1-1 | TRBD1 | TRBV18 | CASSPGQGQLNTEAFF | TGTGCCAGCTCACCGGGACAGGGGCAACTGAACACTGAAGCTTTCTTT
NA | 14 | TRBJ1-1 | NA | TRBV27 | CASSSLRLNTEAFF | TGTGCCAGCAGTTCTCTCCGACTTAACACTGAAGCTTTCTTT
NA | 15 | TRBJ1-1 | NA | TRBV4-1 | CASSQGPWANTEAFF | TGCGCCAGCAGCCAGGGCCCCTGGGCGAACACTGAAGCTTTCTTT
NA | 14 | TRBJ1-2 | NA | TRBV3-1/TRBV3-2 | CASSQERAGSGYTF | TGTGCCAGCAGCCAAGAACGCGCAGGGTCTGGCTACACCTTC
NA | 17 | TRBJ2-5 | NA | TRBV4-2 | CASSQDAGGKVRETQYF | TGTGCCAGCAGCCAAGATGCCGGGGGAAAAGTACGGGAGACCCAGTACTTC
NA | 13 | TRBJ1-1 | NA | TRBV11-2 | CASSFSGQPEAFF | TGTGCCAGCAGCTTCTCTGGACAGCCTGAAGCTTTCTTT
NA | 12 | TRBJ2-7 | TRBD1 | TRBV29-1 | CSVVQGAHEQYF | TGCAGCGTTGTACAGGGGGCACACGAGCAGTACTTC
NA | 15 | TRBJ1-1 | TRBD1 | TRBV5-4 | CASSWGTGMNTEAFF | TGTGCCAGCAGCTGGGGGACAGGCATGAACACTGAAGCTTTCTTT
NA | 11 | TRBJ2-3 | NA | TRBV3-1/TRBV3-2 | CASSILDTQYF | TGTGCCAGCAGCATCCTAGATACGCAGTATTTT
NA | 17 | TRBJ1-1 | NA | TRBV15 | CATSRDYSSGENTEAFF | TGTGCCACCAGCAGAGATTACAGTTCGGGGGAGAACACTGAAGCTTTCTTT
once | 14 | TRBJ1-6 | NA | TRBV6-1 | CASSDEFGNSPLHF | TGTGCCAGCAGTGATGAATTCGGTAATTCACCCCTCCACTTT
once | 15 | TRBJ2-1 | NA | TRBV4-1 | CASSQIDYPGNEQFF | TGCGCCAGCAGCCAAATAGACTACCCAGGCAATGAGCAGTTCTTC
NA | 15 | TRBJ2-7 | TRBD2 | TRBV4-1 | CASSQVLAGGYEQYF | TGCGCCAGCAGCCAGGTCCTAGCGGGGGGCTACGAGCAGTACTTC